This TCR beta chain was found in a study of molecular identifiers for immune sequencing clone quantification. Across the study: Replicates partitioned RNA from approximately 20,000 or 98,000 naive CD8 cells into five parts, sequencing four.

Each CDR3 protein is one row after TCRdb ran MiXCR on the PCR reads. The table records under 800,000 distinct CDR3 sequences, around 25% of them present only once. Findings of the study overall: Clone sizes could be underestimated for highly expanded clones when identical TCR molecules share a barcode.

Concerning this clonotype itself: Its target is unknown.

Trimming removed 4 bases from V and 5 bases from J; junction bases left unmatched: 7. The CDR3 contains 16 residues. This receptor was taken from a human donor in good health. Some libraries in this study had Jurkat cell RNA spiked in. The sequenced sample was naive CD8+ T cells from blood, with Jurkat cell RNA spiked in. Subset: FACS-sorted CD8+CD4-CCR7+CD45RA+ naive T cells. The chain uses TRBV12-3 or TRBV12-4 and TRBJ2-5; 13 bases are shared with TRBD2. This chain's CDR3 is CASSWPGLAGTETQYF. The CDR3 DNA follows: TGTGCCAGCAGTTGGCCGGGACTAGCGGGAACCGAGACCCAGTACTTC.